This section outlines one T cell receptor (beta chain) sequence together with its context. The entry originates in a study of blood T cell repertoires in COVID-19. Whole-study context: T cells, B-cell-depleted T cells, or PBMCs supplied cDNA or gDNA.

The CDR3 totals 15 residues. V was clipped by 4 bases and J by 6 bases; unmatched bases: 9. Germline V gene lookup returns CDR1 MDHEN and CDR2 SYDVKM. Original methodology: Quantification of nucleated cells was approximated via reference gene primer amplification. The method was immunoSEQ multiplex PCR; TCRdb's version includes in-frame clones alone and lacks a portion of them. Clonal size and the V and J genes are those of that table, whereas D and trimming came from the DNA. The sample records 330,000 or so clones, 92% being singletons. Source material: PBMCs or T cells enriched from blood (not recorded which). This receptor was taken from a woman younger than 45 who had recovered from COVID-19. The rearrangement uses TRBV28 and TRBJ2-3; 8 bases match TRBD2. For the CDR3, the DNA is TGTGCCAGCAGTTCCGGGGGGGCTGTCTGGGATACGCAGTATTTT. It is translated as CASSSGGAVWDTQYF.